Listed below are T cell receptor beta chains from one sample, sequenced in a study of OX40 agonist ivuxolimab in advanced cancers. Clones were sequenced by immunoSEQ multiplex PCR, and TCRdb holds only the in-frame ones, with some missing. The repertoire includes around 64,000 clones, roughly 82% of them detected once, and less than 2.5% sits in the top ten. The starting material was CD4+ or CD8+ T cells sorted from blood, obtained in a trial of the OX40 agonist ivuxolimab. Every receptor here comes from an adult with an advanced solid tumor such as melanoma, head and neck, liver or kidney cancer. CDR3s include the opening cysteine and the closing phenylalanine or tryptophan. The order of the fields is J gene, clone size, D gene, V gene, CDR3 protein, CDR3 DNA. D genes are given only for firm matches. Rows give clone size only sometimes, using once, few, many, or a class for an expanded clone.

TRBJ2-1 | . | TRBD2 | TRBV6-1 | CASTAGRGGDEQFF | TGTGCCAGCACCGCCGGGAGGGGTGGCGATGAGCAGTTCTTC
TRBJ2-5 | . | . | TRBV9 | CASRAPNFRDLQETQYF | TGTGCCAGCAGGGCGCCAAACTTCCGGGATCTCCAGGAGACCCAGTACTTC
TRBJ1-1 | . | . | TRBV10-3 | CAIGGQLGTEAFF | TGTGCCATCGGCGGACAGCTGGGCACTGAAGCTTTCTTT
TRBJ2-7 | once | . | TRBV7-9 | CVGENLDEQYF | TGTGTCGGGGAAAATCTCGACGAGCAGTACTTC
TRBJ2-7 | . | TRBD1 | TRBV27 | CASSLSAAGGEQYF | TGTGCCAGCAGTTTATCGGCGGCAGGGGGTGAGCAGTACTTC
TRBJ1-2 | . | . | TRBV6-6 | CASGWRELSYGYTF | TGTGCCAGCGGGTGGAGAGAGCTCTCCTATGGCTACACCTTC
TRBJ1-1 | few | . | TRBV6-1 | CASSEARRNTEAFF | TGTGCCAGCAGTGAAGCGAGGCGGAACACTGAAGCTTTCTTT
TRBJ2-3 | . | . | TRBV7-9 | CASSFRRDFIGGTQYF | TGTGCCAGCAGCTTTCGGAGGGACTTCATAGGAGGTACGCAGTATTTT
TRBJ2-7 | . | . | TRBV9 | CASSETPGTYEQYF | TGTGCCAGCAGCGAAACTCCGGGGACCTACGAGCAGTACTTC
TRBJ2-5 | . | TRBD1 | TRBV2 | CASSTTGMVETQYF | TGTGCCAGCAGCACGACAGGGATGGTCGAGACCCAGTACTTC
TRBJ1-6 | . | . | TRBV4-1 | CASSQGRVGSYNSPLHF | TGCGCCAGCAGCCAAGGCAGGGTCGGGTCCTATAATTCACCCCTCCACTTT
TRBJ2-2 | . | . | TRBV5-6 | CASSLERGVTGELFF | TGTGCCAGCAGCTTGGAGCGTGGGGTCACCGGGGAGCTGTTTTTT
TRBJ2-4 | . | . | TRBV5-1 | CASSPPGTTGNIQYF | TGCGCCAGCAGCCCGCCGGGGACCACGGGGAACATTCAGTACTTC
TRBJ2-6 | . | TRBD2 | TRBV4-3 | CASSPSGGASGANVLTF | TGCGCCAGCAGCCCTAGCGGGGGGGCCTCTGGGGCCAACGTCCTGACTTTC
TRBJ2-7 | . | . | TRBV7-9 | CASSLDRVHSYEQYF | TGTGCCAGCAGCTTAGATAGGGTCCACTCCTACGAGCAGTACTTC
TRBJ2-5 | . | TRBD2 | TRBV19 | CASSISMGGKETQYF | TGTGCCAGTAGTATAAGTATGGGGGGGAAAGAGACCCAGTACTTC
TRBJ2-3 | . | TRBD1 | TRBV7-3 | CASSLMGQGTDTQYF | TGTGCCAGCAGCTTAATGGGACAGGGCACAGATACGCAGTATTTT
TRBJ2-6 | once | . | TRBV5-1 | CASSFRAGANVLTF | TGCGCCAGCAGCTTCAGAGCTGGGGCCAACGTCCTGACTTTC
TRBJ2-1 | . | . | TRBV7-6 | CASSLAVTLFF | TGTGCCAGCAGCTTAGCCGTAACTCTGTTCTTC
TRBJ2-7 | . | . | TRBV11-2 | CASSLESGTSFYEQYF | TGTGCCAGCAGCTTAGAATCCGGGACAAGTTTCTACGAGCAGTACTTC
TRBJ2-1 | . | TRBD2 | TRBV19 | CASTTSGIHNEQFF | TGTGCCAGCACGACTAGCGGGATACACAATGAGCAGTTCTTC
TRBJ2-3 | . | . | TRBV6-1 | CASSESGTSTDTQYF | TGTGCCAGCAGTGAATCCGGGACTAGCACAGATACGCAGTATTTT
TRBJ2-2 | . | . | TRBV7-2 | CASSDSRRHLHGELFF | TGTGCCAGCAGCGATTCTCGGCGACACCTCCACGGGGAGCTGTTTTTT
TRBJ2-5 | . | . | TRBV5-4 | CASSLAHQETQYF | TGTGCCAGCAGCTTGGCGCACCAAGAGACCCAGTACTTC
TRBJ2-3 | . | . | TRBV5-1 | CASSLPGGGTDTQYF | TGCGCCAGCAGCCTACCGGGGGGCGGCACAGATACGCAGTATTTT
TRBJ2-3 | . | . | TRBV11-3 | CASSLDLRDTQYF | TGTGCCAGCAGCTTAGATCTAAGGGATACGCAGTATTTT
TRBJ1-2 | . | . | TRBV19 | CASSISPRQYYGYTF | TGTGCCAGTAGTATATCCCCCCGACAGTACTATGGCTACACCTTC
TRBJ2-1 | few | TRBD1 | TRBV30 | CALDRVYNEQFF | TGTGCCTTGGACAGGGTTTACAATGAGCAGTTCTTC
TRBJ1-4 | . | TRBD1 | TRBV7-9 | CASSVQGAGEKLFF | TGTGCCAGCAGCGTACAGGGGGCAGGGGAAAAACTGTTTTTT